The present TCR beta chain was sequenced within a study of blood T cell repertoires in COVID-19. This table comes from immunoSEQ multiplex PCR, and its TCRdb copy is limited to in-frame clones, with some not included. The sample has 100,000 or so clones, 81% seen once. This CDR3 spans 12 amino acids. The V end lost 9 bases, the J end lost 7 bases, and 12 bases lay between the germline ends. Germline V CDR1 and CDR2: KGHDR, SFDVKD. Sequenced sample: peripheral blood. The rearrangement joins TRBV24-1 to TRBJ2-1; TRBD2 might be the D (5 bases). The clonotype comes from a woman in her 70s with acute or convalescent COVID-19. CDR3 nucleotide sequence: TGTGCCACCGGTCTCGGGAAGAATGAGCAGTTCTTC. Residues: CATGLGKNEQFF.